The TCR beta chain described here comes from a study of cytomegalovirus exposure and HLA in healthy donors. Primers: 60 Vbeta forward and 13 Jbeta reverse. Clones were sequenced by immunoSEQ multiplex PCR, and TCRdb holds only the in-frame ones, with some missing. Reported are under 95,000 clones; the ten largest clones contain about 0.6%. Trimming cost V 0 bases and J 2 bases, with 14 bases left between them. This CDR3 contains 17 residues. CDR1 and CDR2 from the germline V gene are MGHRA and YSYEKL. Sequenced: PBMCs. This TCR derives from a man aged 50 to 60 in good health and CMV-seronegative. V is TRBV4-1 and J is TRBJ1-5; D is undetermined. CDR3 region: CASSQEWLPVGNQPQHF. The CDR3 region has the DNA TGCGCCAGCAGCCAAGAATGGCTCCCCGTGGGCAATCAGCCCCAGCATTTT.